These T cell receptor beta chains were read from a single sample in a study of shared clonotypes between healthy human individuals. The table came from immunoSEQ multiplex PCR; TCRdb's copy has only in-frame clones and leaves some out. Here the sample spans 980,000 or so clones, more than 75% being singletons. The sample was memory CD4+ T cells sorted from blood. The receptors were gathered from a man aged 18 to 35 in good health. The CDR3 runs from the conserved cysteine through the conserved F or W. Fields, in order: V gene, J gene, CDR3 protein.

V gene: TRBV7-2
J gene: TRBJ1-5
CDR3 protein: CASSFHGDQPQHF

V gene: TRBV5-1
J gene: TRBJ1-4
CDR3 protein: CASSGGQGAEKLFF

V gene: TRBV5-1
J gene: TRBJ1-5
CDR3 protein: CASSTGTGNQPQHF

V gene: TRBV5-1
J gene: TRBJ1-3
CDR3 protein: CASWAGDATGNTIYF

V gene: TRBV4-2
J gene: TRBJ2-6
CDR3 protein: CASSQEEGAGANVLTF

V gene: TRBV5-4
J gene: TRBJ2-2
CDR3 protein: CASSLRGGSVGELFF

V gene: TRBV30
J gene: TRBJ1-2
CDR3 protein: CAWRLKGLVGYTF

V gene: TRBV5-6
J gene: TRBJ2-5
CDR3 protein: CASSLPGARETQYF

V gene: TRBV6-1
J gene: TRBJ2-1
CDR3 protein: CATRDSLNNEQFF

V gene: TRBV7-2
J gene: TRBJ2-5
CDR3 protein: CASSLLAGETQYF

V gene: TRBV7-2
J gene: TRBJ2-1
CDR3 protein: CASSPLSVGEQFF

V gene: TRBV7-6
J gene: TRBJ2-1
CDR3 protein: CASSLDPTGLWFF

V gene: TRBV5-6
J gene: TRBJ1-2
CDR3 protein: CASSLRQGVYGYTF

V gene: TRBV5-4
J gene: TRBJ2-6
CDR3 protein: CASSFPLAGANVLTF

V gene: TRBV6-5
J gene: TRBJ2-4
CDR3 protein: CASSYTGGPWYF

V gene: TRBV19
J gene: TRBJ2-7
CDR3 protein: CASSNVLRGEQYF

V gene: TRBV30
J gene: TRBJ2-2
CDR3 protein: CAWSFLGRNTGELFF

V gene: TRBV7-9
J gene: TRBJ1-4
CDR3 protein: CASSLATGDVDKLFF

V gene: TRBV19
J gene: TRBJ2-7
CDR3 protein: CASSIRTSGYKTYEQYF

V gene: TRBV2
J gene: TRBJ2-1
CDR3 protein: CASSEVRSLNEQFF

V gene: TRBV18
J gene: TRBJ1-5
CDR3 protein: CASSEGTGQPQHF

V gene: TRBV27
J gene: TRBJ2-6
CDR3 protein: CASSSSRDVAGANVLTF

V gene: TRBV18
J gene: TRBJ2-2
CDR3 protein: CASSPVGGNTGELFF

V gene: TRBV30
J gene: TRBJ2-5
CDR3 protein: CATQGKETQYF

V gene: TRBV30
J gene: TRBJ2-2
CDR3 protein: CAWSVTGFTGELFF

V gene: TRBV5-1
J gene: TRBJ2-3
CDR3 protein: CASSLLGQRYTDTQYF

V gene: TRBV7-9
J gene: TRBJ1-1
CDR3 protein: CASCRQMNTEAFF

V gene: TRBV6-1
J gene: TRBJ1-2
CDR3 protein: CASTPPWGQGYGYTF

V gene: TRBV10-3
J gene: TRBJ1-5
CDR3 protein: CAISESESQPQHF

V gene: TRBV5-1
J gene: TRBJ2-5
CDR3 protein: CASSFTTGSETQYF

V gene: TRBV11-2
J gene: TRBJ1-6
CDR3 protein: CASSSLQGTNSPLHF

V gene: TRBV29-1
J gene: TRBJ1-2
CDR3 protein: CSVAMGQGYGYTF

V gene: TRBV15
J gene: TRBJ1-5
CDR3 protein: CATSKTPDQPQHF

V gene: TRBV18
J gene: TRBJ1-2
CDR3 protein: CASSPTGGAGGYTF

V gene: TRBV6-1
J gene: TRBJ1-1
CDR3 protein: CASSEVQNTEAFF

V gene: TRBV30
J gene: TRBJ2-3
CDR3 protein: CAWTLGTTTKDTQYF

V gene: TRBV6-5
J gene: TRBJ1-1
CDR3 protein: CASSARPGGNTEAFF

V gene: TRBV9
J gene: TRBJ2-3
CDR3 protein: CASSVGGNGRDTQYF

V gene: TRBV25-1
J gene: TRBJ1-1
CDR3 protein: CASSVQSYTEAFF

V gene: TRBV6-5
J gene: TRBJ1-1
CDR3 protein: CASSYSRVRNTEAFF

V gene: TRBV5-1
J gene: TRBJ2-7
CDR3 protein: CASSFNGQGYEQYF

V gene: TRBV6-1
J gene: TRBJ1-5
CDR3 protein: CASSEVERRSNQPQHF

V gene: TRBV12-5
J gene: TRBJ1-6
CDR3 protein: CASGLVVTGQNNSPLHF

V gene: TRBV4-1
J gene: TRBJ2-4
CDR3 protein: CASSQVDSFKNIQYF

V gene: TRBV11-2
J gene: TRBJ2-7
CDR3 protein: CASSLSDFSYEQYF

V gene: TRBV5-1
J gene: TRBJ2-7
CDR3 protein: CASSLAAAAVLNEQYF

V gene: TRBV19
J gene: TRBJ1-5
CDR3 protein: CASKAAISNQPQHF

V gene: TRBV10-2
J gene: TRBJ2-3
CDR3 protein: CASGDISDTQYF

V gene: TRBV19
J gene: TRBJ2-5
CDR3 protein: CASSPGTSGSKETQYF

V gene: TRBV7-2
J gene: TRBJ2-3
CDR3 protein: CASSLASGGGTDTQYF

V gene: TRBV5-6
J gene: TRBJ2-5
CDR3 protein: CASSATSGSRETQYF

V gene: TRBV6-5
J gene: TRBJ2-5
CDR3 protein: CASGRTGGETQYF

V gene: TRBV7-2
J gene: TRBJ1-2
CDR3 protein: CASSRDRGLGYTF

V gene: TRBV7-2
J gene: TRBJ1-5
CDR3 protein: CASSPSGGGYQPQHF

V gene: TRBV7-2
J gene: TRBJ1-2
CDR3 protein: CASSPTGFYGYTF

V gene: TRBV2
J gene: TRBJ1-5
CDR3 protein: CASSDGRGLRQPQHF

V gene: TRBV5-1
J gene: TRBJ1-2
CDR3 protein: CASSRGQGSNYGYTF

V gene: TRBV5-1
J gene: TRBJ2-7
CDR3 protein: CASCPTSGAYEQYF

V gene: TRBV6-1
J gene: TRBJ1-5
CDR3 protein: CASSGTGRQPQHF